These T cell receptor beta chains were read from a single sample in a study of cytomegalovirus exposure and HLA in healthy donors. Sequenced by immunoSEQ multiplex PCR; TCRdb stores in-frame clones only, minus some. The data hold 150,000 to 200,000 clones, with 80% to 85% observed a single time. The sample was PBMCs. The receptors originated from a woman under 40 in good health and CMV-seronegative. The CDR3 runs from the conserved cysteine through the conserved F or W. Each record gives: V gene, clone size, J gene, D gene, CDR3 DNA, CDR3 protein. A D gene is named only where the DNA matches it firmly. A clone size is listed for some rows: how often the clone was seen (once, few, many), or a class if it is expanded.

v_gene: TRBV9; abundance: -; j_gene: TRBJ2-5; d_gene: TRBD2; CDR3nt: TGTGCCAGCAGCAAGGGCGGGGGTATCCAAGAGACCCAGTACTTC; CDR3aa: CASSKGGGIQETQYF
v_gene: TRBV2; abundance: -; j_gene: TRBJ2-7; d_gene: -; CDR3nt: TGTGCCAGCAGTGATTCAGGCAGCTACTCCTACGAGCAGTACTTC; CDR3aa: CASSDSGSYSYEQYF
v_gene: TRBV27; abundance: -; j_gene: TRBJ2-1; d_gene: TRBD1; CDR3nt: TGTGCCAGCAGTTCCAGGGGGCTAAGAACGGATGAGCAGTTCTTC; CDR3aa: CASSSRGLRTDEQFF
v_gene: TRBV7-8; abundance: -; j_gene: TRBJ2-2; d_gene: TRBD2; CDR3nt: TGTGCCAGCAGCCCGTATATAGCGGGAGAGACCGGGGAGCTGTTTTTT; CDR3aa: CASSPYIAGETGELFF
v_gene: TRBV10-3; abundance: -; j_gene: TRBJ1-5; d_gene: -; CDR3nt: TGTGCCATTAGCCTTGGGGGAGGTCAGCCCCAGCATTTT; CDR3aa: CAISLGGGQPQHF
v_gene: TRBV5-1; abundance: -; j_gene: TRBJ2-2; d_gene: -; CDR3nt: TGCGCCAGCAGCTCGGGACTCTCGAACACCGGGGAGCTGTTTTTT; CDR3aa: CASSSGLSNTGELFF
v_gene: TRBV7-3; abundance: -; j_gene: TRBJ2-1; d_gene: TRBD2; CDR3nt: TGTGCCAGCAGCTCGGCGGGAGGGCTCAATAAGCAGTTCTTC; CDR3aa: CASSSAGGLNKQFF
v_gene: TRBV4-1; abundance: -; j_gene: TRBJ1-5; d_gene: -; CDR3nt: TGCGCCAGCAGCCATCAGTCGCCGCACAACGGCAATCAGCCCCAGCATTTT; CDR3aa: CASSHQSPHNGNQPQHF
v_gene: TRBV11-1; abundance: -; j_gene: TRBJ1-4; d_gene: -; CDR3nt: TGTGCCAGCAGCTTATGGGGGGAGGGGCTAACTAATGAAAAACTGTTTTTT; CDR3aa: CASSLWGEGLTNEKLFF
v_gene: TRBV19; abundance: -; j_gene: TRBJ2-5; d_gene: TRBD1; CDR3nt: TGTGCCAGTAGTAGACAGGGGACTCAAGAGACCCAGTACTTC; CDR3aa: CASSRQGTQETQYF
v_gene: TRBV11-2; abundance: -; j_gene: TRBJ2-5; d_gene: TRBD1; CDR3nt: TGTGCCAGCAGCATCAGGACAGGGGTTGTAGAGACCCAGTACTTC; CDR3aa: CASSIRTGVVETQYF
v_gene: TRBV9; abundance: -; j_gene: TRBJ2-1; d_gene: TRBD2; CDR3nt: TGTGCCAGCAGCCATGGAGGACTAGCCGATGAGCAGTTCTTC; CDR3aa: CASSHGGLADEQFF
v_gene: TRBV7-2; abundance: once; j_gene: TRBJ2-5; d_gene: -; CDR3nt: TGTGCCAGCAGCTTTCCCGCTCAGGAGACCCAGTACTTC; CDR3aa: CASSFPAQETQYF
v_gene: TRBV28; abundance: -; j_gene: TRBJ1-4; d_gene: TRBD1; CDR3nt: TGTGCCAGCAGTCCGCTGAGGGGGCTCGAAAAACTGTTTTTT; CDR3aa: CASSPLRGLEKLFF
v_gene: TRBV7-8; abundance: -; j_gene: TRBJ1-6; d_gene: -; CDR3nt: TGTGCCAGCAGCTTAACCCGGGTTTATAATTCACCCCTCCACTTT; CDR3aa: CASSLTRVYNSPLHF
v_gene: TRBV6-5; abundance: few; j_gene: TRBJ1-1; d_gene: -; CDR3nt: TGTGCCAGCAGTTACTCGACGGGGAACACTGAAGCTTTCTTT; CDR3aa: CASSYSTGNTEAFF
v_gene: TRBV5-1; abundance: -; j_gene: TRBJ1-5; d_gene: -; CDR3nt: TGCGCCAGCAGCTTGGCGGGGGGCAATCAGCCCCAGCATTTT; CDR3aa: CASSLAGGNQPQHF
v_gene: TRBV10-2; abundance: -; j_gene: TRBJ2-4; d_gene: TRBD1; CDR3nt: TGCGCCAGCAAAGTGGGACAGGGGGAGGACATTCAGTACTTC; CDR3aa: CASKVGQGEDIQYF
v_gene: TRBV10-3; abundance: -; j_gene: TRBJ2-5; d_gene: -; CDR3nt: TGTGCCATCAGTGAGCTAGGCACGAACCAAGAGACCCAGTACTTC; CDR3aa: CAISELGTNQETQYF
v_gene: TRBV28; abundance: few; j_gene: TRBJ1-5; d_gene: TRBD1; CDR3nt: TGTGCCAGCAGAGAAGAACAGGGGAGAAGCCAGCCCCAGCATTTT; CDR3aa: CASREEQGRSQPQHF
v_gene: TRBV27; abundance: -; j_gene: TRBJ2-7; d_gene: TRBD1; CDR3nt: TGTGCCAGCAGTCCCCACTGGACAGGGGGCGGGTACGAGCAGTACTTC; CDR3aa: CASSPHWTGGGYEQYF
v_gene: TRBV5-1; abundance: -; j_gene: TRBJ1-1; d_gene: TRBD1; CDR3nt: TGCGCCAGCAGCTTGCAGGGACAGAGTACTGAAGCTTTCTTT; CDR3aa: CASSLQGQSTEAFF
v_gene: TRBV19; abundance: once; j_gene: TRBJ1-3; d_gene: -; CDR3nt: TGTGCCAGTAGTATCGGCAGCCTAGGGGACACCATATATTTT; CDR3aa: CASSIGSLGDTIYF
v_gene: TRBV19; abundance: many; j_gene: TRBJ2-7; d_gene: TRBD1; CDR3nt: TGTGCCAGTAGTCCATGGACAGGGAACTCCTACGAGCAGTACTTC; CDR3aa: CASSPWTGNSYEQYF
v_gene: TRBV19; abundance: -; j_gene: TRBJ1-2; d_gene: TRBD1; CDR3nt: TGTGCCAGTAGTATCCCTCTCGGACAGGGCGAGGGCTACACCTTC; CDR3aa: CASSIPLGQGEGYTF
v_gene: TRBV28; abundance: -; j_gene: TRBJ1-2; d_gene: -; CDR3nt: TGTGCCAGCAGTTTAGCAGGGTATGGCTACACCTTC; CDR3aa: CASSLAGYGYTF
v_gene: TRBV4-3; abundance: few; j_gene: TRBJ2-5; d_gene: TRBD2; CDR3nt: TGCGCCAGCAGCCAAACTAGCGGGGCCGGGACCCAGTACTTC; CDR3aa: CASSQTSGAGTQYF
v_gene: TRBV19; abundance: -; j_gene: TRBJ2-4; d_gene: -; CDR3nt: TGTGCCAGTAGGACAGGGGGCAGGGTAGCGGGAGTTGGCAAAAACAGTCAGTACTTC; CDR3aa: CASRTGGRVAGVGKNSQYF
v_gene: TRBV27; abundance: -; j_gene: TRBJ2-5; d_gene: -; CDR3nt: TGTGCCAGCAGTTTTCAGGGGCGGGAGACCCAGTACTTC; CDR3aa: CASSFQGRETQYF
v_gene: TRBV10-3; abundance: -; j_gene: TRBJ2-4; d_gene: -; CDR3nt: TGTGCCATCAGTGATCGGGGGGCCCTTGCCAAAAACATTCAGTACTTC; CDR3aa: CAISDRGALAKNIQYF
v_gene: TRBV7-9; abundance: -; j_gene: TRBJ2-2; d_gene: TRBD1; CDR3nt: TGTGCCAGCAGCTCAATTACAGGGGCGGTCACCGGGGAGCTGTTTTTT; CDR3aa: CASSSITGAVTGELFF
v_gene: TRBV5-4; abundance: few; j_gene: TRBJ1-4; d_gene: TRBD1; CDR3nt: TGTGCCAGCAGCAGCACGCTACAGGGGGCAACTAATGAAAAACTGTTTTTT; CDR3aa: CASSSTLQGATNEKLFF
v_gene: TRBV10-3; abundance: -; j_gene: TRBJ2-7; d_gene: -; CDR3nt: TGTGCCATCTCCCGAAGGGGGGGCTACGAGCAGTACTTC; CDR3aa: CAISRRGGYEQYF
v_gene: TRBV9; abundance: -; j_gene: TRBJ2-7; d_gene: -; CDR3nt: TGTGCCAGCAGCGTAGCCACAGGGTCCTACGAGCAGTACTTC; CDR3aa: CASSVATGSYEQYF
v_gene: TRBV4-3; abundance: -; j_gene: TRBJ1-1; d_gene: -; CDR3nt: TGCGCCAGCAGCCAAGATTCTAGGAGCACTGAAGCTTTCTTT; CDR3aa: CASSQDSRSTEAFF
v_gene: TRBV2; abundance: -; j_gene: TRBJ2-3; d_gene: -; CDR3nt: TGTGCCAGCAGTGCGGGACACACTAGCACAGATACGCAGTATTTT; CDR3aa: CASSAGHTSTDTQYF
v_gene: TRBV28; abundance: -; j_gene: TRBJ2-3; d_gene: -; CDR3nt: TGTGCCAGCAGGAACACCCGAAACACAGATACGCAGTATTTT; CDR3aa: CASRNTRNTDTQYF
v_gene: TRBV7-9; abundance: -; j_gene: TRBJ2-5; d_gene: TRBD1; CDR3nt: TGTGCCAGCAGCACTAAGGACAGGGAAGAGACCCAGTACTTC; CDR3aa: CASSTKDREETQYF
v_gene: TRBV9; abundance: -; j_gene: TRBJ1-3; d_gene: TRBD1; CDR3nt: TGTGCCAGCAGCCCATCGCCGGGACAGGGTGCTGGAAACACCATATATTTT; CDR3aa: CASSPSPGQGAGNTIYF
v_gene: TRBV5-1; abundance: -; j_gene: TRBJ2-3; d_gene: TRBD2; CDR3nt: TGCGCCAGCAGCGACGGGACTAGCGGGGGAATAGATACGCAGTATTTT; CDR3aa: CASSDGTSGGIDTQYF
v_gene: TRBV15; abundance: few; j_gene: TRBJ2-5; d_gene: -; CDR3nt: TGTGCCACCAGCAGAGATACGAGAGAGACCCAGTACTTC; CDR3aa: CATSRDTRETQYF
v_gene: TRBV19; abundance: -; j_gene: TRBJ2-1; d_gene: -; CDR3nt: TGTGCCAGTAGTGCGTACAATGAGCAGTTCTTC; CDR3aa: CASSAYNEQFF
v_gene: TRBV18; abundance: -; j_gene: TRBJ2-7; d_gene: TRBD1; CDR3nt: TGTGCCAGCTCACCACCTGGACAGGGAAGTACGGCCGAGCAGTACTTC; CDR3aa: CASSPPGQGSTAEQYF
v_gene: TRBV2; abundance: -; j_gene: TRBJ2-3; d_gene: TRBD2; CDR3nt: TGTGCCAGCAGTGGACGGTGGGCTAGCGGGAGGACAGATACGCAGTATTTT; CDR3aa: CASSGRWASGRTDTQYF